The 24 T cell receptor beta chains given below trace back to one sample, sequenced in a study of cytomegalovirus exposure and HLA in healthy donors. The PCR had 60 Vbeta and 13 Jbeta primers. Sequencing used immunoSEQ multiplex PCR; TCRdb keeps in-frame clones, though not all of them. Of about 160,000 clones in the sample, approximately 72% were seen once. The sequenced sample was PBMCs. These receptors were collected from a female donor in good health and CMV-seronegative.

The chain employs TRBV7-9 and TRBJ2-4; 13 nucleotides match TRBD2. CDR3 size: 15 residues. Germline V CDR1 and CDR2: SEHNR, FQNEAQ (reference sequence). V shed 1 base, J shed 7 bases, and the junction held 1 base outside the gene matches. The CDR3 sequence is CASSLGTSGSNIQYF. The CDR3 bases are TGTGCCAGCAGCTTAGGGACTAGCGGGAGCAACATTCAGTACTTC.

This chain uses TRBV9 with TRBJ2-7, with D possibly being TRBD1 (5 bases). V was cut by 0 bases and J by 0 bases, with 13 bases left in between. Per germline, CDR1 SGDLS and CDR2 YYNGEE. The CDR3 covers 16 residues. The CDR3 coding sequence is TGTGCCAGCAGCGTAGGTCTAGGGGTTAGCTCCTACGAGCAGTACTTC. Amino acid sequence: CASSVGLGVSSYEQYF.

The J gene is TRBJ2-2, the V gene TRBV7-8; 8 bases fit TRBD2. Germline V lookup: CDR1 SGHVS, CDR2 FQNEAQ. Trimming at V came to 9 bases and at J to 3 bases, leaving 6 bases not matched to a gene. This CDR3 comprises 14 residues. The CDR3 is CASLLAGYTGELFF. The CDR3, as DNA: TGTGCCAGTCTCTTAGCGGGGTACACCGGGGAGCTGTTTTTT. The complete variable domain, with remaining parts taken from reference TRBV7-8 and TRBJ2-2, reads GAGVSQSPRYKVAKRGQDVALRCDPISGHVSLFWYQQALGQGPEFLTYFQNEAQLDKSGLPSDRFFAERPEGSVSTLKIQRTQQEDSAVYLCASLLAGYTGELFFGEGSRLTVL.

Notes on this clone: Additional DNA sequences in this sample encode the identical CDR3. This chain links TRBV14 with TRBJ2-1, with no clear D. This CDR3 is 15 amino acids long. V lost 1 base to trimming and J lost 3 bases, with 10 bases between them. Germline V gene lookup returns CDR1 SGHDN and CDR2 FVKESK. CDR3 DNA: TGTGCCAGCAGCCAAGTACGGCGGAGCTACAATGAGCAGTTCTTC. Amino acids: CASSQVRRSYNEQFF. The variable domain in full, with the rest retrieved from reference TRBV14 and TRBJ2-1, is EAGVTQFPSHSVIEKGQTVTLRCDPISGHDNLYWYRRVMGKEIKFLLHFVKESKQDESGMPNNRFLAERTGGTYSTLKVQPAELEDSGVYFCASSQVRRSYNEQFFGPGTRLTVL.

By sample share, this clone is medium-sized. V is TRBV5-6 and J is TRBJ1-5; TRBD1 agrees at 9 bases. Germline V CDR1 and CDR2: SGHDT, YYEEEE. The CDR3 has 15 amino acids. The trim removed 4 bases at V and 3 bases at J, leaving 5 bases unmatched. CDR3 in DNA: TGTGCCAGCAGCACCGGGACAGGGAACAATCAGCCCCAGCATTTT. The encoded protein is CASSTGTGNNQPQHF.

This rearrangement joins TRBV9 to TRBJ1-1; D call uncertain. V lost 3 bases to trimming and J lost 7 bases, with 13 bases between them. Germline CDR1 is SGDLS and CDR2 is YYNGEE. The CDR3 length is 13 residues. CDR3 sequence reads: CASSAFRTGEAFF. CDR3 nucleotide sequence: TGTGCCAGCAGCGCCTTTAGGACTGGTGAAGCTTTCTTT. The full variable domain, completed using reference TRBV9 and TRBJ1-1, is DSGVTQTPKHLITATGQRVTLRCSPRSGDLSVYWYQQSLDQGLQFLIQYYNGEERAKGNILERFSAQQFPDLHSELNLSSLELGDSALYFCASSAFRTGEAFFGQGTRLTVV.

The chain is built from TRBV30 and TRBJ2-3; perhaps TRBD1 as D (7 bases). This CDR3 region has 14 residues. V shed 5 bases and J shed 7 bases, with 19 bases lying between them. The germline V gene has CDR1 GTSNPN and CDR2 SVGIG (reference sequence). CDR3 region: CAWAGGTLTNTQYF. Here the CDR3 DNA reads TGTGCCTGGGCAGGGGGGACCCTGACGAATACGCAGTATTTT. Looking up the rest from reference TRBV30 and TRBJ2-3 gives the full variable domain: SQTIHQWPATLVQPVGSPLSLECTVEGTSNPNLYWYRQAAGRGLQLLFYSVGIGQISSEVPQNLSASRPQDRQFILSSKKLLLSDSGFYLCAWAGGTLTNTQYFGPGTRLTVL.

The chain links TRBV9 to TRBJ2-6, with D maybe TRBD1 (6 bases). V dropped 4 bases and J dropped 2 bases, with 13 bases sitting between them. CDR3 length: 16 residues. The germline V gene has CDR1 SGDLS and CDR2 YYNGEE. In nucleotides, the CDR3 is TGTGCCAGCAGCCGCCTACCAGGGGCTGGGGCCAACGTCCTGACTTTC. Residues: CASSRLPGAGANVLTF.

The chain is built from TRBV4-1 and TRBJ2-1, with 9 bases matching TRBD1. The CDR3 totals 17 residues. Losses at the gene ends were 5 bases for V and 3 bases for J; bases not matched to a gene: 11. The V gene's germline CDR1 is MGHRA and CDR2 YSYEKL. The CDR3 loop is CASSFRWGTGYYNEQFF. The CDR3, as DNA: TGCGCCAGCAGCTTCCGCTGGGGGACAGGGTACTACAATGAGCAGTTCTTC.

This clone was seen a single time. V usage is TRBV7-9 and J usage is TRBJ2-5; no reliable D call. The CDR3 contains 14 residues. Trimming removed 2 bases from V and 7 bases from J, with 14 bases in between. CDR1 and CDR2 from the germline V gene are SEHNR and FQNEAQ (reference sequence). The chain's CDR3 is CASSLPDTERTQYF. The DNA of the CDR3 is TGTGCCAGCAGCTTACCCGACACTGAAAGGACCCAGTACTTC.

This chain joins TRBV30 and TRBJ2-2; 9 nucleotides match TRBD1. The V segment lost 2 bases and the J segment 5 bases; nucleotides outside the gene matches: 6. This CDR3 has 15 amino acids. From germline, CDR1 is GTSNPN and CDR2 SVGIG (reference sequence). CDR3 bases: TGTGCCTGGAGTAAAGGACAGGGGTGGACCGGGGAGCTGTTTTTT. Encoded protein: CAWSKGQGWTGELFF.

By share, this clone counts as medium-sized (0.01 to 0.1%). The rearrangement links TRBV30 to TRBJ1-4; 8 bases fit TRBD1. This CDR3 contains 15 residues. The ends lost 3 bases at V and 7 bases at J; junction bases unmatched: 10. Germline V gene data show CDR1 as GTSNPN and CDR2 as SVGIG (reference sequence). CDR3: CAWSPTQGGSEKLFF. As DNA, the CDR3 is TGTGCCTGGAGCCCGACACAGGGGGGTAGTGAAAAACTGTTTTTT.

The V call is TRBV4-2, the J call TRBJ2-7; 9 bases match TRBD2. V was clipped by 1 base and J by 0 bases; unmatched bases: 7. CDR3 size: 17 residues. Per germline, CDR1 LGHNA and CDR2 YNFKEQ. The CDR3 reads CASSQGTSETRSYEQYF. CDR3 DNA sequence: TGTGCCAGCAGCCAAGGGACTAGCGAGACCCGCTCCTACGAGCAGTACTTC.

The gene calls are TRBV4-1 and TRBJ2-2; 8 nucleotides align to TRBD1. The V gene's germline CDR1 is MGHRA and CDR2 YSYEKL. The V and J ends lost 5 bases and 4 bases, in that order; junction bases with no gene match: 6. CDR3 length: 15 residues. The CDR3 here is CASSYRTGFTGELFF. As DNA, the CDR3 is TGCGCCAGCAGCTATCGGACAGGGTTCACCGGGGAGCTGTTTTTT.

This clone came up a few times. The rearrangement links TRBV2 to TRBJ1-1; D is undetermined. The germline gives CDR1 SNHLY, CDR2 FYNNEI. V was trimmed by 4 bases and J by 7 bases, leaving 4 bases between them. This CDR3 is built from 10 residues. CDR3 DNA sequence: TGTGCCAGCAGTGCTCTTGAAGCTTTCTTT. Amino acids: CASSALEAFF.

The chain uses TRBV9 and TRBJ1-6, with D tentatively TRBD1 (5 bases). CDR3 length equals 15 residues. With 0 bases removed from V and 7 bases from J, the gap between germline ends came to 11 bases. Germline CDR1 SGDLS, CDR2 YYNGEE. In DNA, the CDR3 is TGTGCCAGCAGCGTAGGGGGCCCCCGGAATTCACCCCTCCACTTT. Amino acid sequence: CASSVGGPRNSPLHF.

The V and J genes are TRBV9 and TRBJ1-1, with D tentatively TRBD1 (5 bases). The CDR3 has 12 residues. The germline gives CDR1 SGDLS, CDR2 YYNGEE. Trimming took off 4 bases at V and 6 bases at J, with 10 bases between the two ends. For the CDR3, the DNA is TGTGCCAGCAGCCAAATGGGGCCTGAAGCTTTCTTT. As protein: CASSQMGPEAFF.

The V gene is TRBV4-2, the J gene TRBJ1-4, with D maybe TRBD1 (6 bases). This CDR3 has 14 amino acids. The germline CDR1 and CDR2 sequences are LGHNA and YNFKEQ. With 0 bases removed from V and 10 bases from J, the gap between germline ends came to 12 bases. CDR3 amino acids: CASSQDSRGGKLFF. The CDR3, as DNA: TGTGCCAGCAGCCAAGATTCCAGGGGTGGAAAACTGTTTTTT.

The V call is TRBV2, the J call TRBJ2-7; 7 nucleotides match TRBD2. This CDR3 region has 14 residues. J lost 8 bases, V lost 6 bases, and 13 bases had no gene match. CDR1 and CDR2 from the germline V gene are SNHLY and FYNNEI. In DNA, the CDR3 is TGTGCCAGCAGGACGACCGCGGGGGTATTCAAGCAGTACTTC. The encoded protein is CASRTTAGVFKQYF.

J is TRBJ1-5 and V is TRBV7-9, with D perhaps matching TRBD1 (6 bases). Germline V gene sequence: CDR1 SEHNR, CDR2 FQNEAQ (reference sequence). V was clipped by 3 bases and J by 13 bases, with 13 bases between them. The CDR3 length is 12 residues. The CDR3 here is CASSFPDSSQHF. The CDR3 bases are TGTGCCAGCAGCTTTCCGGACAGTTCGCAGCATTTT.

The V and J genes are TRBV6-1 and TRBJ1-2, with a tentative D call TRBD1 (5 bases). The CDR3 extends over 12 amino acids. CDR1 MNHNS and CDR2 SASEGT come from the germline V gene. Trimming took off 7 bases at V and 8 bases at J, with 14 bases between the two ends. CDR3 coding DNA: TGTGCCAGCAACCCGGGACTTAGGGGCTACACCTTC. It specifies CASNPGLRGYTF.

J is TRBJ2-2 and V is TRBV19; a possible D gene is TRBD1 (5 bases). Germline V CDR1 and CDR2: LNHDA, SQIVND (reference sequence). This CDR3 has 12 residues. Trimming took off 7 bases at V and 5 bases at J, with 8 bases between the two ends. CDR3 nucleotides: TGTGCCAGTAAAGGGGTAACCGGGGAGCTGTTTTTT. Encoded protein: CASKGVTGELFF.

The gene calls are TRBV14 and TRBJ1-2; D may be TRBD1 (5 bases). The CDR3 is 11 amino acids. Germline CDR1 and CDR2: SGHDN and FVKESK. Trimming took 4 bases from V and 6 from J, leaving 6 bases between them. CDR3 region: CASSRGHGYTF. The CDR3 coding sequence is TGTGCCAGCAGCCGGGGCCATGGCTACACCTTC.

V gene TRBV19 combines with J gene TRBJ2-5; TRBD2 agrees at 14 bases. Germline V gene lookup returns CDR1 LNHDA and CDR2 SQIVND (reference sequence). The CDR3 is 20 residues long. Germline trimming cut 3 bases from V and 4 bases from J; bases unmatched to any gene: 16. CDR3 residues: CASSIRAPGLAGARGETQYF. In DNA form, the CDR3 reads TGTGCCAGTAGTATCCGGGCCCCGGGACTAGCGGGGGCCCGGGGAGAGACCCAGTACTTC. The whole variable domain, remainder taken from reference TRBV19 and TRBJ2-5, is DGGITQSPKYLFRKEGQNVTLSCEQNLNHDAMYWYRQDPGQGLRLIYYSQIVNDFQKGDIAEGYSVSREKKESFPLTVTSAQKNPTAFYLCASSIRAPGLAGARGETQYFGPGTRLLVL.